This is a list of T cell receptor beta chains from one sample in a study of blood T cells in healthy people across ages. MiXCR, run by TCRdb on the 5' RACE reads, gives a single entry per CDR3 protein. Of approximately 820,000 distinct CDR3 sequences in the sample, about 42% were seen once. The sequenced sample consisted of blood. These receptors originate from a man aged 60-69 years in good health. Each CDR3 is given without its conserved first and last residue.

v_call	j_call	cdr3_aa
TRBV20-1	TRBJ1-5	SARRGDSNQPQH
TRBV20-1	TRBJ2-1	SAPDRGYNEQF
TRBV5-1	TRBJ2-6	ASSLMGQLSGANVLT
TRBV4-3	TRBJ2-3	ASSHPLPGLAGSTDTQY
TRBV6-2/TRBV6-3	TRBJ2-7	ASRGDEQY
TRBV7-2	TRBJ1-1	ASSLAATGKNTEAF
TRBV5-5	TRBJ2-7	ASSGDIYEQY
TRBV5-1	TRBJ1-2	ASSPVIANYGYT
TRBV20-1	TRBJ2-7	SARQLAGKIYEQY
TRBV30	TRBJ1-2	AWSDLYGYT
TRBV29-1	TRBJ1-1	SVERAMNTEAF
TRBV24-1	TRBJ2-1	ATSDRDRGSYNEQF
TRBV11-1	TRBJ2-1	ASSSGTGGDNEQF
TRBV24-1	TRBJ2-1	ATSGFKGSEQF
TRBV7-9	TRBJ1-2	ASSPWDRGMIDYT
TRBV10-3	TRBJ1-6	AISHRDSDSPLH
TRBV19	TRBJ2-1	ASSIISSSLGNEQF
TRBV20-1	TRBJ2-1	SARDSRGYNEQF
TRBV18	TRBJ1-6	ASSPAGSESPLH
TRBV3-1	TRBJ2-1	ASSQGHRGYNEQF
TRBV10-1	TRBJ2-7	ASSENKVSYEQY
TRBV7-9	TRBJ1-1	ASSSVTGRNTEAF
TRBV20-1	TRBJ2-7	SARLIVQKGYEQY
TRBV7-2	TRBJ2-5	ASSRRSRGNQETQY
TRBV10-2	TRBJ2-3	AGSGGVSDTQY
TRBV12-3/TRBV12-4	TRBJ2-5	ASSPGGRRIRTQY
TRBV5-1	TRBJ2-3	ASSPTQGLSTDTQY
TRBV20-1	TRBJ1-4	SARKEPVATNEKLF
TRBV27	-	ASSLSRLTASREQY
TRBV20-1	TRBJ1-1	SALSGRGTEAF
TRBV12-3/TRBV12-4	TRBJ2-5	ASSKQTYQETQY
TRBV6-1	TRBJ1-4	ASSERALSKLF
TRBV20-1	TRBJ2-4	SARDVGEKNIQY
TRBV7-9	TRBJ2-7	ASSKPGLAGESYEQY
TRBV6-2/TRBV6-3	TRBJ2-7	ATASGLLVDEQY
TRBV27	TRBJ1-2	ASSLTQADGYT
TRBV9	TRBJ2-6	ASSVEMTQIGSNVLT
TRBV2	TRBJ2-7	ASSEAGWDSSYEQY
TRBV6-5	TRBJ2-7	ASSDHTYEQY
TRBV4-3	TRBJ2-3	ASSQEQGWFGTDTQY
TRBV5-5	-	ASSPLGTGISETQY
TRBV6-5	TRBJ2-1	ASSSSGGVNQGSYNEQF
TRBV7-2	TRBJ2-1	ASSSAGSGGIGYNEQF
TRBV6-6	TRBJ2-3	ASSKGTGIRTDTQY
TRBV7-2	TRBJ1-1	ASSLGGAGNAEAF
TRBV6-6	TRBJ1-2	ASTNWTGDGYT
TRBV5-6	TRBJ1-2	ASSLALTGGGSGYT
TRBV12-3/TRBV12-4	TRBJ2-5	ASSPQDQETQY